The TCR beta chain under discussion was sequenced for a study of shared clonotypes between healthy human individuals. There are 12 residues in the CDR3. Trimming took 1 base from V and 3 from J, leaving 5 bases between them. The germline gives CDR1 SGHRS, CDR2 YFSETQ. Assay: immunoSEQ multiplex PCR; the TCRdb copy retains only in-frame clones and omits some. Of 700,000 to 950,000 clones in the sample, 96% are singletons; the top ten hold about 0.22%. Turning to this clone: Its antigen remains unknown.

Broader study findings: Sorted-subset sequencing was shown by rarefaction to be incomplete despite large depth.

Terminally differentiated effector memory CD45RA+ cells were excluded by CCR7 positive selection of CD45RO-negative cells. The chain combines TRBV5-1 with TRBJ2-7; D is undetermined. The receptor's source is a young man in good health. What was sequenced was naive CD8+ T cells sorted from blood. This CDR3 reads CASSLYVYEQYF. CDR3 bases: TGCGCCAGCAGCTTGTATGTCTACGAGCAGTACTTC.